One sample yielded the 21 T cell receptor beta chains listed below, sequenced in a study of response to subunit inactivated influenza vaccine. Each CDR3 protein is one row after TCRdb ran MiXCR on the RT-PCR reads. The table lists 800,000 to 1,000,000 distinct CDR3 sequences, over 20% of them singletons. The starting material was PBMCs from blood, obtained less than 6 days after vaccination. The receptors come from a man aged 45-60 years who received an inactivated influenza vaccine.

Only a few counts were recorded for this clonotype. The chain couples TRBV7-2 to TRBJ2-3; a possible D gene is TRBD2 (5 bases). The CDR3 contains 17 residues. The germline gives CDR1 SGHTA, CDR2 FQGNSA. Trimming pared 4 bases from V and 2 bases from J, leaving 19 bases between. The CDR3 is CASSSPREGAFTDTQYF. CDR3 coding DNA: TGTGCCAGCAGCTCCCCCCGAGAGGGTGCCTTCACAGATACGCAGTATTTT.

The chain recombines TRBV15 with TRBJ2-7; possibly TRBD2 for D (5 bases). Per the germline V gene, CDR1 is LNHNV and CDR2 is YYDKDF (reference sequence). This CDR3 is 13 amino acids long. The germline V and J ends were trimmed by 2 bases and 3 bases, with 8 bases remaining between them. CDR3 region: CATSRLAGYEQYF. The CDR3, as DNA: TGTGCCACCAGCAGACTAGCAGGCTACGAGCAGTACTTC.

DNA of the CDR3: TGTGCCAGCCGCCCGTACTCCGGGGAGCTGTTTTTT. As protein: CASRPYSGELFF. The chain is built from TRBV6-2 or TRBV6-3 and TRBJ2-2; D is uncertain. CDR1 MNHEY and CDR2 SVGEGT come from the germline V gene. V shed 8 bases and J shed 6 bases, with 10 bases lying between them. The length of the CDR3 is 12 residues.

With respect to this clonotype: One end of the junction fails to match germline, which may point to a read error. The CDR3 is CASSLVPPPGTGELFF. The CDR3, as DNA: TGTGCTAGCAGCTTAGTCCCCCCTCCAGGGACCGGGGAGCTGTTTTTT. The chain couples TRBV7-7 to TRBJ2-2; D might be TRBD1 (5 bases). This CDR3 region has 16 residues. The germline V gene has CDR1 SSHAT and CDR2 FNYEAQ (reference sequence).

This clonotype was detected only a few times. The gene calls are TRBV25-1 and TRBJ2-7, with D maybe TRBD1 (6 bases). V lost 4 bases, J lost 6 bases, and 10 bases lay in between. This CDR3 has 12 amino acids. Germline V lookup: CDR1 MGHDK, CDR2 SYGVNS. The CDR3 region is CASSGGPGEQYF. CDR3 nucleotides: TGTGCCAGCAGTGGGGGGCCGGGCGAGCAGTACTTC.

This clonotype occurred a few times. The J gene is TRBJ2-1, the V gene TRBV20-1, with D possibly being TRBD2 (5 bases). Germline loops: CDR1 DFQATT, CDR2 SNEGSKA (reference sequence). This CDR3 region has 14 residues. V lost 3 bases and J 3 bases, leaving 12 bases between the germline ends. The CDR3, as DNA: TGCAGTGCTAGTGGGCAACGGGGCTACAATGAGCAGTTCTTC. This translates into CSASGQRGYNEQFF.

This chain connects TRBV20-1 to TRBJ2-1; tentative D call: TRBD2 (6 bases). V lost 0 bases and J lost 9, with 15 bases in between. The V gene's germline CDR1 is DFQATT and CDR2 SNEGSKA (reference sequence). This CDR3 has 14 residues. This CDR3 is CSARDLRRGGEQFF. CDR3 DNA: TGCAGTGCTAGAGATCTTCGGAGGGGTGGTGAGCAGTTCTTC.

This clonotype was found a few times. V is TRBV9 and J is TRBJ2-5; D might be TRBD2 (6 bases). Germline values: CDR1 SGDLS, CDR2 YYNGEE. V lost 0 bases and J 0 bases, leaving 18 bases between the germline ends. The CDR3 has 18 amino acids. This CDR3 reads CASSVEAGWRGDQETQYF. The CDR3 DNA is TGTGCCAGCAGCGTAGAGGCCGGGTGGAGGGGTGACCAAGAGACCCAGTACTTC. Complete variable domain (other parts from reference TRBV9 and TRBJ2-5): DSGVTQTPKHLITATGQRVTLRCSPRSGDLSVYWYQQSLDQGLQFLIQYYNGEERAKGNILERFSAQQFPDLHSELNLSSLELGDSALYFCASSVEAGWRGDQETQYFGPGTRLLVL.

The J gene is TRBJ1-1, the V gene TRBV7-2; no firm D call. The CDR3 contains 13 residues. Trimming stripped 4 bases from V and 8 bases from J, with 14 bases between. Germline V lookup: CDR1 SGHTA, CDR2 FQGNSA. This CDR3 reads CASSYYGRPEAFF. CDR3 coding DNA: TGTGCCAGCAGCTACTACGGGAGACCGGAAGCTTTCTTT.

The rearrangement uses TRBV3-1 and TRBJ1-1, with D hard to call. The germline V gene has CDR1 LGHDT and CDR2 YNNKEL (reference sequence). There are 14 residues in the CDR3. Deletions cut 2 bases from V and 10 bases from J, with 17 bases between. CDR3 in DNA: TGTGCCAGCAGCCAAAGCCTGGACGGTTGGAGAGCTTTCTTT. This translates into CASSQSLDGWRAFF.

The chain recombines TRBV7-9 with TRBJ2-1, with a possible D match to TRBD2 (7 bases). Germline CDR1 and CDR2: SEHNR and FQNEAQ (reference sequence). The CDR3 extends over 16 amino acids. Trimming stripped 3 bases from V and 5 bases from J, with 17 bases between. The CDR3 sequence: CASSFHGGGPDNEQFF. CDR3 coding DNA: TGTGCCAGCAGCTTTCATGGGGGGGGGCCTGACAATGAGCAGTTCTTC.

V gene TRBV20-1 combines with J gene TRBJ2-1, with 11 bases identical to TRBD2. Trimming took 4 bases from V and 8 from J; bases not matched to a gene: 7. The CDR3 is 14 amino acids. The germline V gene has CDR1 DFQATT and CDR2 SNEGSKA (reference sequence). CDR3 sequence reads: CSAKLAGGPDEQFF. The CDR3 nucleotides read TGCAGTGCTAAATTAGCGGGAGGGCCTGATGAGCAGTTCTTC.

The CDR3 sequence: CASSQGLRGWYEQYF. The DNA for the CDR3 is TGTGCCAGCAGCCAAGGGCTAAGGGGATGGTACGAGCAGTACTTC. V is TRBV4-2 and J is TRBJ2-7, with TRBD1 as a possible D gene (5 bases). CDR3 size: 15 residues. V lost 1 base to trimming and J lost 4 bases, with 14 bases between them. Germline-derived CDR1 and CDR2 are LGHNA and YNFKEQ.

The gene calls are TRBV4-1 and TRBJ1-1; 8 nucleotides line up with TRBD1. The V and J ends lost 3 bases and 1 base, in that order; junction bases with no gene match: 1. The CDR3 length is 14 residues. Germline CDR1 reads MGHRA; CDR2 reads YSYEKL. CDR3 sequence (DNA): TGCGCCAGCAGCCAGGACAGGGCGAACACTGAAGCTTTCTTT. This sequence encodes CASSQDRANTEAFF.

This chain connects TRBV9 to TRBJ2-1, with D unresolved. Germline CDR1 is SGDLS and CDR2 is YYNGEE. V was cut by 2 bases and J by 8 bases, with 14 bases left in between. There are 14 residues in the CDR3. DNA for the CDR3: TGTGCCAGCAGCGTCGCTAGACACTTGGATGAGCAGTTCTTC. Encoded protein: CASSVARHLDEQFF.

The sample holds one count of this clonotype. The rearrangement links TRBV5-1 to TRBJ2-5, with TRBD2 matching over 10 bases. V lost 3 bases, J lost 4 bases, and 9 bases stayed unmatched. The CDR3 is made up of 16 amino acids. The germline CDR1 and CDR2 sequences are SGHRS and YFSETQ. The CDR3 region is CASSYSSGSKLETQYF. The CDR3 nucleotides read TGCGCCAGCAGCTACTCTAGCGGGAGTAAGCTAGAGACCCAGTACTTC.

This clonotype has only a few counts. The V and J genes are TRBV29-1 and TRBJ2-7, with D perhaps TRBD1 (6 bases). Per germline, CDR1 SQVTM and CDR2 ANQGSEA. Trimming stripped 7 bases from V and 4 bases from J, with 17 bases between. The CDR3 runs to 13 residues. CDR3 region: CSAADSRDYEQYF. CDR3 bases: TGCAGCGCTGCGGACAGTAGAGATTACGAGCAGTACTTC.

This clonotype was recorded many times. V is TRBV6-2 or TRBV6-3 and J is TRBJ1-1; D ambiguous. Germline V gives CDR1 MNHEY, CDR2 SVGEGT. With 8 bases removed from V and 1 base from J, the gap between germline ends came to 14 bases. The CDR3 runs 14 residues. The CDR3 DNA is TGTGCCAGCCTTAAGCGACCAGAGAACACTGAAGCTTTCTTT. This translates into CASLKRPENTEAFF.

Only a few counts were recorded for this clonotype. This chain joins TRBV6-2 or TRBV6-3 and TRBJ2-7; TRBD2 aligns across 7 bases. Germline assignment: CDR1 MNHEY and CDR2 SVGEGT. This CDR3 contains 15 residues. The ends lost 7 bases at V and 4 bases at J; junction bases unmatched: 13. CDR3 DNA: TGTGCCAGCAAACGATATCTAGCGGAACTGTACGAGCAGTACTTC. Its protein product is CASKRYLAELYEQYF.

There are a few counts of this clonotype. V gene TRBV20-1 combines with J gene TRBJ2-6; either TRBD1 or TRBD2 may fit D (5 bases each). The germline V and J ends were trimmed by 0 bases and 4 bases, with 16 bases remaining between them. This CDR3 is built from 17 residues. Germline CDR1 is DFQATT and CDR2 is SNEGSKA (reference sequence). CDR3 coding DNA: TGCAGTGCTAGAGATCGGAAGGAGGACATCGGGGCCAACGTCCTGACTTTC. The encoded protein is CSARDRKEDIGANVLTF.

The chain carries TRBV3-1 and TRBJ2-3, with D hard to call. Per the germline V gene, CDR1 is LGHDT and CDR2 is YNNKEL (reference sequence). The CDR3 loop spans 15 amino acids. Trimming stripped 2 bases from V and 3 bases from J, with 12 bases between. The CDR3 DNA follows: TGTGCCAGCAGCCAACGACACGGTTCAACAGATACGCAGTATTTT. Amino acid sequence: CASSQRHGSTDTQYF.